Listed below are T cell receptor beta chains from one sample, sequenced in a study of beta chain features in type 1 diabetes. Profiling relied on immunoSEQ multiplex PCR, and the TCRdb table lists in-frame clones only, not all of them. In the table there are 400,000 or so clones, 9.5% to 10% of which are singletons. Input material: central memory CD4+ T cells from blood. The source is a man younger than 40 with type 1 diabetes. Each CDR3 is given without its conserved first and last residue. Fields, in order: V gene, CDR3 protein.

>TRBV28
ASSLKGLEQY
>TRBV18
ASSPPLGGFTEAF
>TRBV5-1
ASFLSGSSYNEQF
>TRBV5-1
ASSLGTSGTGGTGELF
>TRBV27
ASSWTSGRAVNEQF
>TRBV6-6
ASSYVGDEQF
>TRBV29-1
SVVGQGGNEQF
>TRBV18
ASSAKNQGPNSGNTIY
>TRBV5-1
ASSPDSEGETQY
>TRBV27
ASRPHRESEAF
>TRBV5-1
ASGTGGSGANVLT
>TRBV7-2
ASSLAGVYNEQF
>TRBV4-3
ASSQAGGRANEQY
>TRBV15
ATSSDMNTEAF
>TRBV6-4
ASSRDSRGGANVLT
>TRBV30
AWRSGTSGTYEQY
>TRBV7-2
ASSVDPVGYEQY
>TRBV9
ASSPWDRGYNEQF
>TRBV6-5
ASSYGGNTEAF
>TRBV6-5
ASSYRGEASSYEQY
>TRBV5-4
ASSQGEGPDTQY
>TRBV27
ASRLPGTGSYEQY
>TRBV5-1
ASSGRTSGRDEQF
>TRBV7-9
ASSLAQGDEQF
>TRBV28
ASSSLTFGELF
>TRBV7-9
ASSPGRISYNEQF
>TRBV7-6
ASSLAGLSATNEKLF
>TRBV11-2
ASSLRGSTDTQY
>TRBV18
ASRTEGVFTGELF
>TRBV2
ASRQGQVNEKLF